This T cell receptor beta chain originates from a study of blood T cell repertoires in COVID-19. V was shortened by 2 bases and J by 0 bases, with 11 bases between the two germline ends. Germline V gene lookup returns CDR1 SGHVS and CDR2 FNYEAQ. The CDR3 is 16 amino acids. The data were produced by immunoSEQ multiplex PCR, yet TCRdb's version contains in-frame clones alone and is incomplete. The table shows about 300,000 clones, with around 92% occurring only once. Sequenced input: peripheral blood. The sequence was collected from a man between 18 and 29 years old who had recovered from COVID-19. The rearrangement uses TRBV7-6 and TRBJ2-1; tentative D call: TRBD2 (5 bases). The CDR3 sequence is CASSLWSGVSYNEQFF. CDR3 bases: TGTGCCAGCAGCTTATGGTCCGGGGTCTCCTACAATGAGCAGTTCTTC.